Listed here are 28 T cell receptor beta chains from one sample, sequenced in a study of blood T cells in healthy people across ages. For the second PCR, which ran for about 7 to 11 cycles, a sample-barcoded 5' primer and a J-beta primer mix were used. In TCRdb, the 5' RACE reads were re-called with MiXCR into one record per CDR3 protein. Of 900,000 to 950,000 distinct CDR3 sequences in the sample, just under 30% were seen once. The same data also went into a second study, on T cells of mothers and their children.

Sequenced: blood. These receptors all come from a woman between 35 and 50 years old in good health.

This rearrangement joins TRBV29-1 to TRBJ2-7; D is possibly TRBD1 (5 bases). The CDR3 sequence is 14 residues long. Between the trimmed V and J ends, which lost 4 bases and 7 bases, there was a span of 20 bases. Germline V gene lookup returns CDR1 SQVTM and CDR2 ANQGSEA. The CDR3 reads CSVVSRVTYNEQYF. CDR3 bases: TGCAGCGTTGTATCCAGGGTGACCTACAATGAGCAGTACTTC.

In regard to this clonotype: A much larger clonotype is one base distant, so this may be a read error. This sequence joins TRBV5-1 and TRBJ2-5, with D hard to call. Per the germline V gene, CDR1 is SGHRS and CDR2 is YFSETQ. This CDR3 contains 14 residues. V dropped 1 base and J dropped 3 bases, with 10 bases sitting between them. CDR3: CASSLPSREETQYF. DNA of the CDR3: TGCGCCAGCAGCTTGCCCTCTAGAGAAGAGACCCAGTACTTC.

The rearrangement uses TRBV11-1 and TRBJ1-1; D remains unclear. V lost 2 bases and J lost 0, with 13 bases in between. The CDR3 contains 16 residues. Germline loops: CDR1 SGHAT, CDR2 FQDESV (reference sequence). CDR3 sequence: CASSLRRSRLNTEAFF. CDR3 in DNA: TGTGCCAGCAGCTTAAGGCGTTCCCGATTGAACACTGAAGCTTTCTTT.

The chain carries TRBV20-1 and TRBJ1-2; 8 bases align to TRBD1. With 0 bases clipped from V and 7 bases from J, the junction kept 7 bases outside the gene matches. Germline-derived CDR1 and CDR2 are DFQATT and SNEGSKA (reference sequence). This CDR3 is 14 amino acids long. The CDR3 loop reads CSARDLGQGSGYTF. CDR3 in DNA: TGCAGTGCTAGAGATCTCGGACAGGGTTCTGGCTACACCTTC.

As to this clonotype: One end of the junction does not line up with germline, which may come from a read error. The chain recombines TRBV28 with TRBJ2-5, with 9 bases lining up with TRBD2. The J call may be incorrect, as the DNA end agrees better with TRBJ2-7. The CDR3 extends over 16 amino acids. Germline CDR1 reads MDHEN; CDR2 reads SYDVKM. In nucleotides, the CDR3 is TGTACCAGCAGTTCCACCGCCGGGACTAGCACCTACGAGCAGTACTTC. This codes for CTSSSTAGTSTYEQYF.

There are many counts of this clonotype. Relative to the germline gene, one junction end is altered; a read error may explain this. The rearrangement uses TRBV7-7 and TRBJ2-5; D ambiguous. The germline V gene has CDR1 SSHAT and CDR2 FNYEAQ (reference sequence). The CDR3 is 13 residues long. The CDR3 region has the DNA TGTGCTAGCAGCTTAGGGATACAGGAGACCCAGTACTTC. Protein product: CASSLGIQETQYF.

This clonotype was observed a few times. The rearrangement links TRBV4-3 to TRBJ1-6; D is perhaps TRBD1 (6 bases). The germline V gene has CDR1 LGHNA and CDR2 YSLEER. Trimming shortened V by 1 base and J by 0 bases, and 13 bases separated the two germline ends. The CDR3 is 18 amino acids. The CDR3 sequence is CASSQVRGVDSYNSPLHF. The DNA for the CDR3 is TGCGCCAGCAGCCAAGTTAGGGGGGTGGACTCCTATAATTCACCCCTCCACTTT.

This clonotype occurred a few times. This chain uses TRBV20-1 with TRBJ2-7; no clear D gene. The CDR3 loop spans 14 amino acids. Trimming pared 0 bases from V and 2 bases from J, leaving 11 bases between. The germline V gene encodes CDR1 DFQATT and CDR2 SNEGSKA (reference sequence). The chain's CDR3 is CSARDFAGTYEQYF. For the CDR3, the DNA is TGCAGTGCTAGAGATTTCGCAGGTACCTACGAGCAGTACTTC.

The count of this clonotype is one. The rearrangement uses TRBV7-2 and TRBJ1-2; D ambiguous. From germline, CDR1 is SGHTA and CDR2 FQGNSA. The CDR3 is made up of 13 amino acids. V was pared by 3 bases and J by 4 bases, with 9 bases between. The CDR3 DNA reads TGTGCCAGCAGCTTCACCGGCCCCTATGGCTACACCTTC. It specifies CASSFTGPYGYTF.

This clonotype was found many times. The rearrangement uses TRBV10-3 and TRBJ2-7, with 10 positions matching TRBD1. Germline V gene data show CDR1 as ENHRY and CDR2 as SYGVKD. The CDR3 consists of 15 residues. The trim removed 0 bases at V and 3 bases at J, leaving 2 bases unmatched. CDR3 in DNA: TGTGCCATCAGTGAGTCGGGACAGGGGAGCTACGAGCAGTACTTC. Residues: CAISESGQGSYEQYF.

This clonotype was observed at least ten times. The CDR3 DNA reads as TGTGCCAGCAGCCTTGTAAGGCGGGGGGAGACCCAGTACTTC. This codes for CASSLVRRGETQYF. The J gene is TRBJ2-5, the V gene TRBV7-8; TRBD2 agrees at 7 bases. This CDR3 contains 14 residues. The germline V gene has CDR1 SGHVS and CDR2 FQNEAQ. V was pared by 5 bases and J by 5 bases, with 8 bases of the junction left unmatched.

Concerning this clonotype itself: This may stem from a read error, because a much larger clone lies one nucleotide away. The rearrangement uses TRBV12-3 or TRBV12-4 and TRBJ2-7; D possibly matches TRBD1 or TRBD2 (7 bases each). This CDR3 has 14 residues. This CDR3 is CASRSTGRGYERYF. CDR3 coding DNA: TGTGCCAGCAGGTCGACAGGGAGGGGCTACGAGCGGTACTTC.

In this sample, this clonotype turned up many times. The chain joins TRBV3-1 to TRBJ2-7, with TRBD1 matching over 9 bases. Germline CDR1 is LGHDT and CDR2 is YNNKEL (reference sequence). This CDR3 has 15 residues. V lost 6 bases to trimming and J lost 1 base; unmatched junction nucleotides: 7. The CDR3 coding sequence is TGTGCCAGCAGTCCCCTGGGACAGGGTTCCTACGAGCAGTACTTC. Its translation: CASSPLGQGSYEQYF.

This clonotype showed up many times. The gene calls are TRBV12-3 or TRBV12-4 and TRBJ1-5; no reliable D call. V lost 3 bases to trimming and J lost 0 bases, with 0 bases between them. CDR3 length: 12 amino acids. CDR3 loop: CASSFSNQPQHF. CDR3 DNA: TGTGCCAGCAGTTTTAGCAATCAGCCCCAGCATTTT.

The chain links TRBV5-1 to TRBJ2-7; TRBD2 is a possible D gene (7 bases). The CDR3 sequence is 15 residues long. Per the germline V gene, CDR1 is SGHRS and CDR2 is YFSETQ. Trimming removed 3 bases from V and 3 bases from J, with 16 bases in between. The CDR3 nucleotides read TGCGCCAGCAGCTGGGGACGGGGGGCATTCTACGAGCAGTACTTC. Its protein is CASSWGRGAFYEQYF.

This clonotype was recorded many times. The gene calls are TRBV7-3 and TRBJ2-4; the D gene could be TRBD1 or TRBD2 (5 bases each). The length of the CDR3 is 12 residues. The V end was cut by 4 bases, the J end by 11 bases, with 12 bases between. In germline, CDR1 is SGHTA, CDR2 FQGTGA. CDR3 DNA: TGTGCCAGCAGCTCCGAGAGGGACGTTCAGTACTTC. Its translation is CASSSERDVQYF.

The table lists this clonotype with a few counts. V usage is TRBV28 and J usage is TRBJ2-1, with 8 bases aligning to TRBD1. J was trimmed by 10 bases and V by 7 bases; bases with no gene match: 24. This CDR3 contains 18 residues. Germline V gene data show CDR1 as MDHEN and CDR2 as SYDVKM. This chain's CDR3 is CASNAGTGAPLPTYEQFF. CDR3 sequence (DNA): TGTGCCAGCAACGCCGGGACAGGAGCCCCACTCCCCACCTACGAGCAGTTCTTC. Filled out from reference TRBV28 and TRBJ2-1, the complete variable domain reads DVKVTQSSRYLVKRTGEKVFLECVQDMDHENMFWYRQDPGLGLRLIYFSYDVKMKEKGDIPEGYSVSREKKERFSLILESASTNQTSMYLCASNAGTGAPLPTYEQFFGPGTRLTVL.

This clonotype was observed many times. The chain combines TRBV4-1 with TRBJ1-2; D is perhaps TRBD1 (5 bases). The CDR3 spans 15 residues. The germline V and J ends were trimmed by 0 bases and 3 bases, with 11 bases remaining between them. CDR1 and CDR2 (germline): MGHRA, YSYEKL. CDR3 sequence reads: CASSQDLGEDYGYTF. The DNA for the CDR3 is TGCGCCAGCAGCCAAGATTTGGGGGAGGACTATGGCTACACCTTC.

V usage is TRBV4-3 and J usage is TRBJ2-1; D unresolved. Germline values: CDR1 LGHNA, CDR2 YSLEER. The CDR3 is 13 residues long. V lost 5 bases, J lost 4 bases, and 9 bases lay in between. The CDR3 region is CASSASTYNEQFF. CDR3 DNA: TGCGCCAGCAGCGCCTCCACGTACAATGAGCAGTTCTTC.

This clonotype came up many times. The rearrangement joins TRBV9 to TRBJ2-2, with D possibly being TRBD1 (6 bases). CDR3 length: 16 amino acids. V was pared by 0 bases and J by 6 bases, with 15 bases between. Germline V lookup: CDR1 SGDLS, CDR2 YYNGEE. As DNA, the CDR3 is TGTGCCAGCAGCGTAGCTTGGGCGCCAGGGGCCGGGGAGCTGTTTTTT. It specifies CASSVAWAPGAGELFF.

The J gene is TRBJ1-2, the V gene TRBV2; D unclear. Trimming stripped 5 bases from V and 8 bases from J, with 12 bases between. Germline assignment: CDR1 SNHLY and CDR2 FYNNEI. CDR3 length equals 12 residues. CDR3 DNA: TGTGCCAGCAGTTTGAGGGCGCAAGGCTACACCTTC. It codes for CASSLRAQGYTF. The full variable domain, rest sourced from reference TRBV2 and TRBJ1-2, is EPEVTQTPSHQVTQMGQEVILRCVPISNHLYFYWYRQILGQKVEFLVSFYNNEISEKSEIFDDQFSVERPDGSNFTLKIRSTKLEDSAMYFCASSLRAQGYTFGSGTRLTVV.

This clonotype has a single count. The chain carries TRBV11-2 and TRBJ2-7; either TRBD1 or TRBD2 may fit D (5 bases each). The germline CDR1 and CDR2 sequences are SGHAT and FQNNGV. This CDR3 is built from 12 residues. The V end lost 4 bases, the J end lost 10 bases, and 14 bases lay between the germline ends. The DNA of the CDR3 is TGTGCCAGCAGCTCTAACACTAGGGGCCAGTACTTC. Translated, it gives CASSSNTRGQYF. Variable domain in full (rest from reference TRBV11-2 and TRBJ2-7): EAGVAQSPRYKIIEKRQSVAFWCNPISGHATLYWYQQILGQGPKLLIQFQNNGVVDDSQLPKDRFSAERLKGVDSTLKIQPAKLEDSAVYLCASSSNTRGQYFGPGTRLTVT.

This clonotype was picked up many times. The chain is built from TRBV5-6 and TRBJ2-3; D is undetermined. Trimming took off 1 base at V and 4 bases at J, with 13 bases between the two ends. This CDR3 has 15 amino acids. CDR1 and CDR2 from the germline V gene are SGHDT and YYEEEE. The CDR3 region has the DNA TGTGCCAGCAGCTTGAAAACGTACGCCTCAGATACGCAGTATTTT. This gives the protein CASSLKTYASDTQYF. The full variable domain, completed using reference TRBV5-6 and TRBJ2-3, is DAGVTQSPTHLIKTRGQQVTLRCSPKSGHDTVSWYQQALGQGPQFIFQYYEEEERQRGNFPDRFSGHQFPNYSSELNVNALLLGDSALYLCASSLKTYASDTQYFGPGTRLTVL.

This clonotype was found a few times. The DNA for the CDR3 is TGCAGCGTCGCGCTACCCGGACAGGGTGCCCTTCTGAACACTGAAGCTTTCTTT. This encodes CSVALPGQGALLNTEAFF. This rearrangement joins TRBV29-1 to TRBJ1-1, with TRBD1 matching 8 bases. The J segment lost 0 bases and the V segment lost 6 bases, leaving 18 bases of the junction unmatched. Per germline, CDR1 SQVTM and CDR2 ANQGSEA. CDR3 length: 18 residues.

Of note for this clonotype: A read error may explain this, as a much larger clone is one base away. The J gene is TRBJ2-1, the V gene TRBV5-1; no clear D gene. The germline V gene encodes CDR1 SGHRS and CDR2 YFSETQ. This CDR3 is built from 15 residues. The CDR3 protein is CASSLVELTYDEQFF. CDR3 in DNA: TGCGCCAGCAGTTTGGTAGAGTTAACCTACGATGAGCAGTTCTTC.

This clonotype was counted between two and nine times. This chain connects TRBV7-2 to TRBJ1-6; D may be TRBD1 (5 bases). Looked up from germline, CDR1 is SGHTA and CDR2 is FQGNSA. Trimming pared 6 bases from V and 13 bases from J, leaving 16 bases between. CDR3 length: 13 residues. The CDR3 nucleotides are TGTGCCAGCAGGAGTGGACACGCCTTCCCCCTCCACTTT. Amino acid sequence: CASRSGHAFPLHF.

This clonotype showed up many times. The V gene is TRBV7-9, the J gene TRBJ1-1, with TRBD1 matching over 7 bases. Germline CDR1 is SEHNR and CDR2 is FQNEAQ (reference sequence). The CDR3 consists of 13 residues. The V gene end was trimmed by 5 bases and the J gene end by 5 bases; junction bases not matched to a gene: 5. In nucleotides, the CDR3 is TGTGCCAGCAGCCTCTTACAGGGGACTGAAGCTTTCTTT. Amino acid sequence: CASSLLQGTEAFF.

This clonotype occurred a few times. The V call is TRBV19, the J call TRBJ1-5; TRBD1 aligns across 10 bases. Germline assignment: CDR1 LNHDA and CDR2 SQIVND (reference sequence). With V trimmed by 7 bases and J by 1 base, 4 bases remained unmatched. This CDR3 has 15 amino acids. CDR3 region: CASIGQGGSNQPQHF. CDR3 in DNA: TGTGCCAGTATTGGACAGGGGGGGAGCAATCAGCCCCAGCATTTT.